The 15 T cell receptor beta chains in this list originate from one sample, sequenced in a study of radiation and T cells in renal cell carcinoma. Clones were read by immunoSEQ multiplex PCR, and TCRdb kept only the in-frame ones, dropping some. This sample has around 120,000 clones; around four fifths occur once, and the top ten carry approximately 2%. Time point in this sample: blood 2 weeks post-SBRT. Documented treatment: 15 Gy SBRT to primary tumor, nephrectomy 4 weeks later. The source was blood, collected from a patient whose treatment included radiotherapy and nephrectomy. Receptor source: a woman aged 55-69 years with renal cell carcinoma.

The chain has TRBV4-2 and TRBJ2-5; TRBD2 aligns across 14 bases. The germline V gene has CDR1 LGHNA and CDR2 YNFKEQ. This CDR3 spans 17 amino acids. With V trimmed by 5 bases and J by 5 bases, 10 bases remained unmatched. The CDR3 DNA reads TGTGCCAGCAGCAATAGACTAGCGGGGGGGTCCAACGAGACCCAGTACTTC. Translating it yields CASSNRLAGGSNETQYF.

The V call is TRBV6-1, the J call TRBJ1-1; 7 bases match TRBD1. The CDR3 length is 11 residues. Trimming at V came to 6 bases and at J to 7 bases, leaving 2 bases not matched to a gene. Germline CDR1 reads MNHNS; CDR2 reads SASEGT. The CDR3 DNA follows: TGTGCCAGCAGCGGGGACAGTGAAGCTTTCTTT. Protein sequence: CASSGDSEAFF.

The gene calls are TRBV19 and TRBJ1-2; no definite D call. Per germline, CDR1 LNHDA and CDR2 SQIVND (reference sequence). Trimming stripped 6 bases from V and 8 bases from J, with 19 bases between. CDR3 size: 14 residues. The chain's CDR3 is CASSQAGAVYGYTF. The CDR3 DNA is TGTGCCAGTAGCCAGGCGGGCGCAGTTTACGGCTACACCTTC.

The V gene is TRBV5-1, the J gene TRBJ1-4, with 7 bases that match TRBD1. The V segment lost 1 base and the J segment 3 bases; nucleotides outside the gene matches: 3. The CDR3 length is 15 residues. Germline V CDR1 and CDR2: SGHRS, YFSETQ. The CDR3 nucleotides read TGCGCCAGCAGCTTGTACGGGACAGCTAATGAAAAACTGTTTTTT. It yields the protein CASSLYGTANEKLFF.

This chain uses TRBV11-2 with TRBJ1-1; D is perhaps TRBD1 (5 bases). Germline-derived CDR1 and CDR2 are SGHAT and FQNNGV. The CDR3 covers 14 residues. Trimming took 2 bases from V and 4 from J, leaving 11 bases between them. CDR3 residues: CASSLSQGGTEAFF. For the CDR3, the DNA is TGTGCCAGCAGCTTAAGCCAGGGAGGCACTGAAGCTTTCTTT. The full variable domain, its missing parts supplied by reference TRBV11-2 and TRBJ1-1, is EAGVAQSPRYKIIEKRQSVAFWCNPISGHATLYWYQQILGQGPKLLIQFQNNGVVDDSQLPKDRFSAERLKGVDSTLKIQPAKLEDSAVYLCASSLSQGGTEAFFGQGTRLTVV.

The chain is built from TRBV20-1 and TRBJ2-1; TRBD2 might be the D (6 bases). In germline, CDR1 is DFQATT, CDR2 SNEGSKA (reference sequence). V was clipped by 6 bases and J by 10 bases, with 13 bases between them. This CDR3 contains 11 residues. The CDR3 loop is CSATSGREQFF. In nucleotides, the CDR3 is TGCAGTGCGACGAGCGGGCGCGAGCAGTTCTTC.

This clone was seen once. The CDR3 nucleotides read TGTGCCAGCAGCTTAAATGTATTGAATCAGCCCCAGCATTTT. This codes for CASSLNVLNQPQHF. This chain links TRBV7-2 with TRBJ1-5; unclear D gene. The CDR3 contains 14 residues. Germline CDR1 is SGHTA and CDR2 is FQGNSA. V lost 2 bases and J 4 bases, leaving 9 bases between the germline ends.

The rearrangement links TRBV7-2 to TRBJ2-3; 7 bases map to TRBD1. Germline V gene lookup returns CDR1 SGHTA and CDR2 FQGNSA. The CDR3 length is 15 residues. The V and J ends lost 5 bases and 0 bases, in that order; junction bases with no gene match: 5. The CDR3 nucleotides read TGTGCCAGCAGCCGCGACAGGGCAAGCACAGATACGCAGTATTTT. Protein sequence: CASSRDRASTDTQYF. Looking up the rest from reference TRBV7-2 and TRBJ2-3 gives the full variable domain: GAGVSQSPSNKVTEKGKDVELRCDPISGHTALYWYRQSLGQGLEFLIYFQGNSAPDKSGLPSDRFSAERTGGSVSTLTIQRTQQEDSAVYLCASSRDRASTDTQYFGPGTRLTVL.

The gene calls are TRBV9 and TRBJ2-2; TRBD1 aligns across 7 bases. Trimming cost V 4 bases and J 1 base; bases outside gene matches: 4. The CDR3 sequence is 15 residues long. Germline V gene data show CDR1 as SGDLS and CDR2 as YYNGEE. The CDR3 DNA is TGTGCCAGCAGCCTTCGACAGGGGAACACCGGGGAGCTGTTTTTT. Translation gives CASSLRQGNTGELFF.

This chain links TRBV6-5 with TRBJ2-5; TRBD1 matches at 7 bases. The CDR3 is 15 residues long. Per germline, CDR1 MNHEY and CDR2 SVGAGI. Trimming cost V 2 bases and J 5 bases; bases outside gene matches: 8. The CDR3 sequence: CASSYRGGPGETQYF. The CDR3, as DNA: TGTGCCAGCAGTTACCGAGGGGGCCCAGGGGAGACCCAGTACTTC.

This chain links TRBV30 with TRBJ2-7; 15 nucleotides match TRBD2. This CDR3 is 18 amino acids long. Germline-derived CDR1 and CDR2 are GTSNPN and SVGIG (reference sequence). The J segment lost 3 bases and the V segment lost 5 bases, leaving 14 bases of the junction unmatched. The CDR3 DNA follows: TGTGCCTGGGACAACAACAAGGGACTAGCGGGAGGAGGCTACGAGCAGTACTTC. This gives the protein CAWDNNKGLAGGGYEQYF. Looking up the rest from reference TRBV30 and TRBJ2-7 gives the full variable domain: SQTIHQWPATLVQPVGSPLSLECTVEGTSNPNLYWYRQAAGRGLQLLFYSVGIGQISSEVPQNLSASRPQDRQFILSSKKLLLSDSGFYLCAWDNNKGLAGGGYEQYFGPGTRLTVT.

In its sample, this clone was seen a few times. The CDR3 loop reads CASSDRFDREGRTEAFF. Written as DNA, the CDR3 is TGTGCCAGCAGTGATCGTTTCGACAGGGAGGGGCGGACTGAAGCTTTCTTT. The gene calls are TRBV6-1 and TRBJ1-1; TRBD1 aligns across 7 bases. The CDR3 contains 17 residues. The ends lost 3 bases at V and 5 bases at J; junction bases unmatched: 15. Germline-derived CDR1 and CDR2 are MNHNS and SASEGT.

The chain carries TRBV19 and TRBJ2-7; 9 bases map to TRBD1. With V trimmed by 5 bases and J by 4 bases, 9 bases remained unmatched. The CDR3 is 15 residues long. Per germline, CDR1 LNHDA and CDR2 SQIVND (reference sequence). CDR3 protein: CASSPTDRGGYEQYF. Here the CDR3 DNA reads TGTGCCAGTAGTCCAACGGACAGGGGTGGATACGAGCAGTACTTC.

In its sample, this clone was seen a few times. CDR3 amino acids: CASSAAGTVQETQYF. The CDR3 DNA follows: TGTGCCAGCAGTGCCGCTGGGACAGTCCAAGAGACCCAGTACTTC. The chain uses TRBV6-1 and TRBJ2-5; TRBD1 matches at 7 bases. After removal of 4 bases from V and 1 base from J, the junction contained 6 bases not matched to a gene. This CDR3 is built from 15 residues. Germline CDR1 reads MNHNS; CDR2 reads SASEGT.

The chain carries TRBV2 and TRBJ1-1; D is uncertain. The CDR3 loop spans 13 amino acids. The V end lost 11 bases, the J end lost 0 bases, and 13 bases lay between the germline ends. Germline lookup yields CDR1 SNHLY and CDR2 FYNNEI. The CDR3 nucleotides are TGTGCCGGCTGCAGAGAGATGAACACTGAAGCTTTCTTT. It specifies CAGCREMNTEAFF.